The 22 T cell receptor beta chains below all came from one sample that was sequenced in a study of cytomegalovirus exposure and HLA in healthy donors. Amplification used 60 Vbeta primers and 13 Jbeta primers. TCRdb's copy holds only in-frame clones and misses some; the assay was immunoSEQ multiplex PCR. The table records about 97,000 clones, roughly 76% of them present only once. The material sequenced was PBMCs. All receptors derive from a man in his forties in good health and CMV-seronegative.

J is TRBJ2-3 and V is TRBV6-6, with no clear D. This CDR3 comprises 11 residues. The V end lost 6 bases, the J end lost 5 bases, and 6 bases lay between the germline ends. Germline values: CDR1 MNHNY, CDR2 SVGAGI (reference sequence). This chain's CDR3 is CASSPRDTQYF. CDR3 DNA sequence: TGTGCCAGCAGCCCGAGAGATACGCAGTATTTT.

V usage is TRBV2 and J usage is TRBJ2-7; 8 bases match TRBD1. The CDR3 length is 14 residues. The germline V gene encodes CDR1 SNHLY and CDR2 FYNNEI. After removal of 3 bases from V and 2 bases from J, the junction contained 3 bases not matched to a gene. The CDR3 DNA follows: TGTGCCAGCAGTGATGGGACAGGTCCCTACGAGCAGTACTTC. Its protein product is CASSDGTGPYEQYF.

This clone has a single count. The J gene is TRBJ2-3, the V gene TRBV7-2; 14 bases match TRBD2. V lost 5 bases and J lost 4; bases outside the gene matches: 5. The CDR3 is made up of 16 amino acids. CDR1 and CDR2 from the germline V gene are SGHTA and FQGNSA. CDR3 nucleotide sequence: TGTGCCAGCAGCCGTCGACTAGCGGGGGGGCCAGATACGCAGTATTTT. It codes for CASSRRLAGGPDTQYF.

The genes are TRBV2 and TRBJ2-7, with TRBD1 matching 12 bases. The germline gives CDR1 SNHLY, CDR2 FYNNEI. The CDR3 consists of 14 residues. Trimming at V came to 6 bases and at J to 4 bases, leaving 4 bases not matched to a gene. The chain's CDR3 is CASSRDRGLYEQYF. The CDR3, as DNA: TGTGCCAGCAGCCGGGACAGGGGGCTGTACGAGCAGTACTTC.

Note on this clone: No conserved phenylalanine or tryptophan ends this CDR3, so it is likely a read error. No DNA is shown, since the ends of the CDR3 on it are uncertain; the CDR3 is the one TCRdb lists. The chain couples TRBV29-1 to TRBJ1-6; TRBD1 is the table's D call, not checked against the DNA. CDR1 is SQVTM and CDR2 is ANQGSEA in the germline V gene. Termini included, the CDR3 measures 12 amino acids. The CDR3 is CSVGWAGSPLQV.

J is TRBJ2-7 and V is TRBV4-2; TRBD1 is a possible D gene (6 bases). V was pared by 0 bases and J by 7 bases, with 10 bases between. The CDR3 totals 13 residues. Per germline, CDR1 LGHNA and CDR2 YNFKEQ. The CDR3 region is CASSQDRGREQYF. The CDR3 DNA reads as TGTGCCAGCAGCCAAGACAGGGGAAGAGAGCAGTACTTC.

This clone was detected a few times. The rearrangement joins TRBV4-1 to TRBJ2-1, with 7 nucleotides matching TRBD1. Looked up from germline, CDR1 is MGHRA and CDR2 is YSYEKL. The V and J ends lost 1 base and 5 bases, in that order; junction bases with no gene match: 8. The CDR3 runs 16 residues. The CDR3 is CASSQGPDRQNNEQFF. In nucleotides, the CDR3 is TGCGCCAGCAGCCAAGGTCCGGACAGGCAAAACAATGAGCAGTTCTTC.

The chain couples TRBV7-9 to TRBJ1-2; unclear D gene. Germline CDR1 SEHNR, CDR2 FQNEAQ (reference sequence). V was pared by 2 bases and J by 6 bases, with 16 bases between. CDR3 length: 15 residues. This CDR3 reads CASSLTPTASNGYTF. In DNA form, the CDR3 reads TGTGCCAGCAGCTTAACGCCTACAGCCAGTAATGGCTACACCTTC.

Notes on this clone: At one of its ends the junction is not consistent with the germline gene, which may arise from a read error. V gene TRBV4-2 combines with J gene TRBJ1-5; 8 nucleotides agree with TRBD1. From germline, CDR1 is LGHNA and CDR2 YNFKEQ. CDR3 length: 16 residues. The chain's CDR3 is CACSSIAGGADTPQHF. CDR3 DNA: TGTGCCTGCAGCTCAATCGCAGGGGGCGCGGATACGCCCCAGCATTTT.

The chain employs TRBV7-2 and TRBJ2-3; TRBD1 aligns across 8 bases. The CDR3 spans 15 residues. Trimming at V came to 5 bases and at J to 2 bases, leaving 6 bases not matched to a gene. The germline V gene encodes CDR1 SGHTA and CDR2 FQGNSA. This CDR3 reads CASSMRTGFTDTQYF. In DNA form, the CDR3 reads TGTGCCAGCAGCATGAGGACAGGGTTCACAGATACGCAGTATTTT.

The chain recombines TRBV2 with TRBJ2-7; 8 bases match TRBD2. The CDR3 covers 15 residues. The V gene's germline CDR1 is SNHLY and CDR2 FYNNEI. V trimming: 8 bases; J trimming: 1 base; junction bases outside the gene matches: 10. The CDR3 region is CASFRGTSISYEQYF. In DNA form, the CDR3 reads TGTGCCAGCTTCCGGGGGACTAGTATATCCTACGAGCAGTACTTC.

This sequence joins TRBV5-1 and TRBJ1-6; 7 bases map to TRBD1. Germline V CDR1 and CDR2: SGHRS, YFSETQ. J gave up 8 bases and V 4 bases, and 12 bases lay outside the gene matches. This CDR3 has 16 amino acids. The CDR3 spells CASSPRPTGLDSPLHF. For the CDR3, the DNA is TGCGCCAGCAGCCCCCGCCCGACAGGGTTGGATTCACCCCTCCACTTT.

The V and J genes are TRBV4-2 and TRBJ2-7; 7 nucleotides line up with TRBD1. This CDR3 comprises 14 residues. Per the germline V gene, CDR1 is LGHNA and CDR2 is YNFKEQ. V was clipped by 4 bases and J by 1 base; unmatched bases: 4. The DNA of the CDR3 is TGTGCCAGCAGCCTGGGGACAGAATCCTACGAGCAGTACTTC. Its protein product is CASSLGTESYEQYF.

In this sample, this clone turned up a few times. This rearrangement joins TRBV6-5 to TRBJ1-2; 8 bases line up with TRBD1. Germline V gene sequence: CDR1 MNHEY, CDR2 SVGAGI. The CDR3 totals 14 residues. After removal of 2 bases from V and 4 bases from J, the junction contained 3 bases not matched to a gene. CDR3 residues: CASSYQQGGYGYTF. The DNA of the CDR3 is TGTGCCAGCAGTTACCAACAGGGGGGCTATGGCTACACCTTC.

V gene TRBV4-2 combines with J gene TRBJ2-6; the D is unclear. This CDR3 contains 16 residues. V shed 3 bases and J shed 0 bases, with 9 bases lying between them. Germline V lookup: CDR1 LGHNA, CDR2 YNFKEQ. Written as DNA, the CDR3 is TGTGCCAGCAGCCACCTACTTGACTCTGGGGCCAACGTCCTGACTTTC. Amino acid sequence: CASSHLLDSGANVLTF.

The chain recombines TRBV20-1 with TRBJ2-5; 10 positions agree with TRBD1. After removal of 7 bases from V and 7 bases from J, the junction contained 3 bases not matched to a gene. There are 11 residues in the CDR3. CDR1 and CDR2 (germline): DFQATT, SNEGSKA (reference sequence). CDR3 bases: TGCAGTGGGGACAGGGGCTTGACCCAGTACTTC. It encodes CSGDRGLTQYF.

The rearrangement links TRBV2 to TRBJ2-3, with unresolved D. The germline CDR1 and CDR2 sequences are SNHLY and FYNNEI. This CDR3 is 12 amino acids long. V lost 5 bases and J lost 3, with 6 bases in between. CDR3 residues: CASSYGTDTQYF. Here the CDR3 DNA reads TGTGCCAGCAGTTACGGGACAGATACGCAGTATTTT.

The chain combines TRBV5-1 with TRBJ2-5; 9 nucleotides align to TRBD2. The germline V gene encodes CDR1 SGHRS and CDR2 YFSETQ. The CDR3 runs to 17 residues. V shed 4 bases and J 0 bases; nucleotides not matched to a gene: 10. The CDR3 sequence: CASSPILAGRYQETQYF. The CDR3 DNA reads TGCGCCAGCAGCCCGATTCTAGCGGGGCGTTACCAAGAGACCCAGTACTTC.

The chain links TRBV5-1 to TRBJ1-2, with unresolved D. The V and J ends lost 0 bases and 6 bases respectively, with 9 bases between them. The CDR3 is made up of 13 amino acids. The germline V gene encodes CDR1 SGHRS and CDR2 YFSETQ. CDR3 coding DNA: TGCGCCAGCAGCTTGGGGGGAGAACATGGCTACACCTTC. Protein product: CASSLGGEHGYTF.

The chain's CDR3 is CASSPRDLTNEKLFF. The CDR3 DNA reads as TGCGCCAGCAGCCCCAGGGATTTAACTAATGAAAAACTGTTTTTT. The gene calls are TRBV4-3 and TRBJ1-4; perhaps TRBD1 as D (5 bases). CDR1 LGHNA and CDR2 YSLEER come from the germline V gene. Trimming shortened V by 4 bases and J by 1 base, and 10 bases separated the two germline ends. The CDR3 runs 15 residues.

V usage is TRBV2 and J usage is TRBJ2-7, with 8 positions matching TRBD1. V trimming: 10 bases; J trimming: 1 base; junction bases outside the gene matches: 12. The CDR3 is 15 residues long. Germline V lookup: CDR1 SNHLY, CDR2 FYNNEI. The CDR3 region is CATLRWTGISYEQYF. For the CDR3, the DNA is TGTGCCACCCTTAGATGGACAGGGATTTCCTACGAGCAGTACTTC. The full variable domain, completed using reference TRBV2 and TRBJ2-7, is EPEVTQTPSHQVTQMGQEVILRCVPISNHLYFYWYRQILGQKVEFLVSFYNNEISEKSEIFDDQFSVERPDGSNFTLKIRSTKLEDSAMYFCATLRWTGISYEQYFGPGTRLTVT.

The chain carries TRBV4-3 and TRBJ2-7, with 9 bases that match TRBD1. With 3 bases clipped from V and 3 bases from J, the junction kept 12 bases outside the gene matches. The length of the CDR3 is 17 residues. In germline, CDR1 is LGHNA, CDR2 YSLEER. Here the CDR3 reads CASSQYSGGDRVYEQYF. CDR3 DNA: TGCGCCAGCAGCCAGTACTCAGGAGGGGACAGGGTCTACGAGCAGTACTTC.